Listed below are T cell receptor beta chains from one sample, sequenced in a study of vaccination and CD4 T cells after COVID-19. TCRdb re-analysed the PCR reads in MiXCR, keeping a single row per CDR3 protein. In the table there are 9,000 to 15,000 distinct CDR3 sequences, 59% of which are singletons. Their recognized antigens are unknown. The sample taken for sequencing was CD4+ T cells from blood, cultured in vitro. These receptors were obtained from a human donor who had recovered from COVID-19. Both conserved end residues are part of each CDR3. The D gene is left open where the match is weak. The listing skips clone size in some rows; elsewhere it reads once, few, many or a size class.

v_gene	j_gene	d_gene	abundance	CDR3nt	CDR3aa
TRBV6-1	TRBJ2-1	NA	NA	TGTGCCAGCAGCCGGACGAGGGATGAGCAGTTCTTC	CASSRTRDEQFF
TRBV10-3	TRBJ1-6	NA	NA	TGTGCCATCAGTGGGACAGAGAGGAGCTCCTATAATTCACCCCTCCACTTT	CAISGTERSSYNSPLHF
TRBV19	TRBJ2-5	NA	once	TGTGCCAGTAGTATATCTAACTACCAAGAGACCCAGTACTTC	CASSISNYQETQYF
TRBV15	TRBJ2-2	NA	few	TGTGCCACCAGCACACGAGAGGGACTCCGGTGGACCGGGGAGCTGTTTTTT	CATSTREGLRWTGELFF
TRBV20-1	TRBJ1-1	NA	NA	TGCAGTGCTAGATCGGGGGGGAGTCGGACTGAAGCTTTCTTT	CSARSGGSRTEAFF
TRBV5-8	TRBJ1-5	NA	NA	TGTGCCAGCAGCGTACCGGGCCGACGTAATCAGCCCCAGCATTTT	CASSVPGRRNQPQHF
TRBV7-9	TRBJ2-1	NA	NA	TGTGCCAGCAGCTTAAAAGTTGGGGGAGACAATGAGCAGTTCTTC	CASSLKVGGDNEQFF
TRBV2	TRBJ1-2	NA	few	TGTGCCAGCAGCCCCCGGAGGGCCAACTATGGCTACACCTTC	CASSPRRANYGYTF
TRBV6-1	TRBJ1-5	NA	NA	TGTGCCAGTAAACAGGGCTCTAGCAATCAGCCCCAGCATTTT	CASKQGSSNQPQHF
TRBV6-1	TRBJ2-1	NA	few	TGTGCCAGCATGGGACCAAGAAACAATGAGCAGTTCTTC	CASMGPRNNEQFF
TRBV12-3/TRBV12-4	TRBJ2-2	NA	NA	TGTGCCAGCAGTTTAGCTAGGGGGACTTGGAACACCGGGGAGCTGTTTTTT	CASSLARGTWNTGELFF
TRBV10-3	TRBJ2-6	NA	NA	TGTGCCATCAGTGGCCACAGGCCCTCTGGGGCCAACGTCCTGACTTTC	CAISGHRPSGANVLTF
TRBV7-8	TRBJ1-5	NA	NA	TGTGCCAGCAGCCGCTACAATCAGCCCCAGCATTTT	CASSRYNQPQHF
TRBV19	TRBJ2-7	NA	once	TGTGCCAGTAAAAGTGGGCAGGGGACACGGGAGCAGTACTTC	CASKSGQGTREQYF
TRBV2	TRBJ1-5	NA	NA	TGTGCCAGCAACAGGTGGGTGGAACAGCCCCAGCATTTT	CASNRWVEQPQHF
TRBV11-3	TRBJ1-5	NA	few	TGTGCCAGCAGCCGTAGTGGGGGGAACGGTCAGCCCCAGCATTTT	CASSRSGGNGQPQHF
TRBV28	TRBJ2-7	TRBD1	NA	TGTGCCAGCAGATTAGACAGGGTTGGCGAGCAGTACTTC	CASRLDRVGEQYF
TRBV20-1	TRBJ1-4	NA	few	TGCAGTGCTCGACGGGCTAATGAAAAACTGTTTTTT	CSARRANEKLFF
TRBV12-3/TRBV12-4	TRBJ2-2	NA	NA	TGTGCCAGCAGTTTAGGCAGGGGAACCGGGGAGCTGTTTTTT	CASSLGRGTGELFF
TRBV20-1	TRBJ1-2	NA	NA	TGCAGTGCTAGAGTGGCCAGAGTGACTTATGGCTACACCTTC	CSARVARVTYGYTF
TRBV6-5	TRBJ2-5	NA	NA	TGTGCCAGCAGTTACTCGGATCTGGGCTCGGAGACCCAGTACTTC	CASSYSDLGSETQYF
TRBV6-5	TRBJ2-7	TRBD1	NA	TGTGCCAGCAGTTATCAGGGACAGGGTTACGAGCAGTACTTC	CASSYQGQGYEQYF
TRBV7-8	TRBJ2-2	NA	NA	TGTGCCAGCAGCTTAGTAAATGGCGCTGTCACCGGGGAGCTGTTTTTT	CASSLVNGAVTGELFF
TRBV2	TRBJ2-5	NA	NA	TGTGCCAGCAGTGAACGGTGGGGTCGGGGGCGGCAAGAGACCCAGTACTTC	CASSERWGRGRQETQYF
TRBV27	TRBJ1-5	TRBD1	NA	TGTGCCAGCAGTTCCGGGACAGGGAACCAGCCCCAGCATTTT	CASSSGTGNQPQHF
TRBV6-1	TRBJ2-1	TRBD1	NA	TGTGCCAGCAGTGAAAGAACCGGGACAGGGGGCAATGAGCAGTTCTTC	CASSERTGTGGNEQFF
TRBV5-4	TRBJ2-7	NA	NA	TGTGCCAGCAGCGGACCTCTTGGAAGCCTCGAGCAGTACTTC	CASSGPLGSLEQYF
TRBV24-1	TRBJ2-3	NA	NA	TGTGCCACCAGTGTTCTGGGAGATACGCAGTATTTT	CATSVLGDTQYF
TRBV5-1	TRBJ1-2	TRBD1	NA	TGCGCCAGCAGCCCCGGGAGACAGGGGGCGAGTGGCTACACCTTC	CASSPGRQGASGYTF
TRBV30	TRBJ2-7	NA	few	TGTGCCTGGAGTGTGGCCTACGAGCAGTACTTC	CAWSVAYEQYF
TRBV7-2	TRBJ2-5	NA	few	TGTGCCAGCCTCAGCCGTGGTGGGGGAGTCCAAGAGACCCAGTACTTC	CASLSRGGGVQETQYF
TRBV7-3	TRBJ2-3	NA	medium-sized	TGTGCCAGCAGCGTCCTAAGCACAGATACGCAGTATTTT	CASSVLSTDTQYF
TRBV6-4	TRBJ1-1	NA	NA	TGTGCCAGCAGTGCGGAAAGGAGTACTGAAGCTTTCTTT	CASSAERSTEAFF
TRBV6-1	TRBJ2-1	NA	NA	TGTGCCAGCAGGGGGTCGGGGTGGGATGAGCAGTTCTTC	CASRGSGWDEQFF
TRBV2	TRBJ2-3	NA	NA	TGTGCCAGCAGTGCCGAGATGAACCCAGATACGCAGTATTTT	CASSAEMNPDTQYF
TRBV19	TRBJ2-1	TRBD2	NA	TGTGCTAGTAGGGCGGGAGAGTATAGTGAGCAGTTCTTC	CASRAGEYSEQFF
TRBV7-9	TRBJ2-1	NA	NA	TGTGCCAGCAGCTCAATGGGACCGAGTAGGAGTGAGCAGTTCTTC	CASSSMGPSRSEQFF
TRBV5-1	TRBJ2-5	NA	NA	TGCGCCAGCAGCGGGGTGTTAGAGACCCAGTACTTC	CASSGVLETQYF
TRBV6-5	TRBJ1-5	NA	NA	TGTGCCAGCAGTTCTCAACAGACCGGGACGTTAAATCAGCCCCAGCATTTT	CASSSQQTGTLNQPQHF
TRBV6-4	TRBJ2-2	NA	few	TGTGCCAGCAGTGACTCGACTAGCACCGGGGAGCTGTTTTTT	CASSDSTSTGELFF
TRBV5-4	TRBJ2-1	NA	NA	TGTGCCAGCAGACCTCAGCCCCGGAGCTCCTACAATGAGCAGTTCTTC	CASRPQPRSSYNEQFF
TRBV19	TRBJ2-2	NA	once	TGTGCCAGTAGTCGGAGCAGGGCGTACACCGGGGAGCTGTTTTTT	CASSRSRAYTGELFF
TRBV11-3	TRBJ2-7	NA	NA	TGTGCCAGCAGCTTAGTAGACGGTAGACGGGGCAGGTTTACCTTCGAGGAGCAGTACTTC	CASSLVDGRRGRFTFEEQYF
TRBV20-1	TRBJ2-6	NA	NA	TGCAGTGCTAGAGAACAGTCTGGGGCCAACGTCCTGACTTTC	CSAREQSGANVLTF
TRBV12-3/TRBV12-4	TRBJ1-6	NA	once	TGTGCCAGCAGTTTTAGTGATACGGGTTCACCCCTCCACTTT	CASSFSDTGSPLHF
TRBV6-1	TRBJ1-5	NA	NA	TGTGCCAGCGTCAAGGGGTTCGATCAGCCCCAGCATTTT	CASVKGFDQPQHF
TRBV5-1	TRBJ2-3	NA	NA	TGCGCCAGCAGCCGGGACCCAACAGATACGCAGTATTTT	CASSRDPTDTQYF
TRBV6-5	TRBJ1-5	TRBD1	NA	TGTGCCAGCAGTTACCCCGGACAGGGCCTTTATCAGCCCCAGCATTTT	CASSYPGQGLYQPQHF
TRBV15	TRBJ2-5	TRBD2	few	TGTGCCACCAGCAGAAGGGGAGGGGAGACCCAGTACTTC	CATSRRGGETQYF
TRBV4-1	TRBJ2-3	NA	NA	TGCGCCAGCAGTTTCCTGTGGGGACTTGGCACAGATACGCAGTATTTT	CASSFLWGLGTDTQYF